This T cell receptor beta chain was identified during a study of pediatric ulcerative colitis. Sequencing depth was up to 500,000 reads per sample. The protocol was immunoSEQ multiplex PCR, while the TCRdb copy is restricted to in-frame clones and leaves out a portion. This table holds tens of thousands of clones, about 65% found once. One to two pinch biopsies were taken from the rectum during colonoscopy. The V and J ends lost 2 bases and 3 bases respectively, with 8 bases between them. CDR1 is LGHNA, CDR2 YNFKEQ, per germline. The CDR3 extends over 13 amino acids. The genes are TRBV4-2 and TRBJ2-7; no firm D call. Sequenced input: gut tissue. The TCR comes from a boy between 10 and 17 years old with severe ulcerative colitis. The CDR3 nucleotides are TGTGCCAGCAGCCAATCAGCCATCTACGAGCAGTACTTC. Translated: CASSQSAIYEQYF.